The rows below give T cell receptor beta chains drawn from one sample of a study of CD8+CD57+ T cells in acquired aplastic anemia. TCRdb ran MiXCR on the reads and lists one entry per CDR3 protein. The sample has 150,000 to 180,000 distinct CDR3 sequences; just over 50% are singletons. The sequenced sample consisted of sorted CD4+, CD8+, or CD8+CD57+ T cells (not recorded which) from PBMCs. Receptors were obtained from a human donor with aplastic anemia. Both conserved end residues are part of each CDR3. The D gene is left open where the match is weak. Clone size is given for some rows only: seen once, a few or many times, or a class if the clone is expanded.

-,TRBD1,TRBV20-1,TRBJ1-6,TGCAGTGCTCGGGACAGGGTGCCACCCCTCCACTTT,CSARDRVPPLHF
-,TRBD2,TRBV2,TRBJ2-1,TGTGCCAGCAGCGCCCTTCACCCGGGACTAGCGGGGGGCGATAAGGACAATGAGCAGTTCTTC,CASSALHPGLAGGDKDNEQFF
-,-,TRBV15,TRBJ1-5,TGTGCCGCCAGCAGTGAGCTGGGAGGCAATCAGCCCCAGCATTTT,CAASSELGGNQPQHF
-,-,TRBV29-1,TRBJ1-1,TGCAGCGTTGAAATGGGGAACACTGAAGCTTTCTTT,CSVEMGNTEAFF
-,TRBD1,TRBV10-3,TRBJ2-7,TGTGCCAGCCAGTCCGGGACAGGGGCGGGCGAGCAATACTTC,CASQSGTGAGEQYF
many,-,TRBV12-3/TRBV12-4,TRBJ1-1,TGTGCCAGCACCCACTCTCCGCGGGGGAACACTGAAGCTTTCTTT,CASTHSPRGNTEAFF
many,-,TRBV11-2,TRBJ2-5,TGTGCCAGCAGCCAAGTGGGCCAAGAGACCCAGTACTTC,CASSQVGQETQYF
-,-,TRBV10-3,TRBJ1-6,TGTGCCAGCGGGTGGGGGGCGAATTCACCCCTCCACTTT,CASGWGANSPLHF
-,-,TRBV14,TRBJ1-1,TGTGCCAGCAGCCACTCGGGCACTGAAGCTTTCTTT,CASSHSGTEAFF
few,TRBD1,TRBV3-1,TRBJ2-1,TGTGCCAGCAGCCCTCCGGGACAGGAATACAATGAGCAGTTCTTC,CASSPPGQEYNEQFF
many,-,TRBV27,TRBJ1-1,TGTGCCAGCACCTGGGGCACTGAAGCTTTCTTT,CASTWGTEAFF
many,-,TRBV7-9,TRBJ1-2,TGTGCCAGCAGCTTAGGCCAGGGGCACTATGGCTACACCTTC,CASSLGQGHYGYTF
many,TRBD1,TRBV9,TRBJ2-7,TGTGCCAGCAGCGCGACCGGGACAGCCTCCTACGAGCAGTACTTC,CASSATGTASYEQYF
-,-,TRBV5-1,TRBJ1-4,TGCGCCAGCAGCTTGGGGAGGGGAGAAAAACTGTTTTTT,CASSLGRGEKLFF
many,TRBD2,TRBV5-4,TRBJ2-1,TGTGCCAGCAGCTGGGGTACGGCGGGGGGGATAGAGCAGTTCTTC,CASSWGTAGGIEQFF
-,-,TRBV5-4,TRBJ1-2,TGTGCCAGCTACTCGGGGGCCTGGGGCTACACCTTC,CASYSGAWGYTF
-,-,TRBV24-1,TRBJ1-2,TGTGCCACCAGTGATTCTGGGCGAGGCTACACCTTC,CATSDSGRGYTF
once,TRBD2,TRBV11-2,TRBJ2-7,TGTGCCAGCAGCTCCCGGGACTACATGATAGAGCAGTACTTC,CASSSRDYMIEQYF
-,-,TRBV10-2,TRBJ2-1,TGCGCCAGCAGTGAAGGGTGGGGGTTAAATGAGCAGTTCTTC,CASSEGWGLNEQFF
many,-,TRBV20-1,TRBJ1-1,TGCAGTGCTAGTTGGGGAGGGTCCAGCACTGAAGCTTTCTTT,CSASWGGSSTEAFF
-,TRBD1,TRBV29-1,TRBJ1-2,TGCAGCGTTGCTTCTGGGACAGGGAACTATGGCTACACCTTC,CSVASGTGNYGYTF
-,-,TRBV29-1,TRBJ1-1,TGCAGCGCCCGAAAGGCGACGGCGAACACTGAAGCTTTCTTT,CSARKATANTEAFF